These T cell receptor beta chains were read from a single sample in a study of cytomegalovirus exposure and HLA in healthy donors. Only in-frame clones appear in the TCRdb table, and some are missing; sequencing was by immunoSEQ multiplex PCR. Found here are some 170,000 clones, around 83% of them singletons; the top ten hold less than 1%. Sample: PBMCs. Receptors were obtained from a girl aged 2-10 years in good health and CMV-seropositive. Both conserved end residues are part of each CDR3. The order of the fields is V gene, J gene, D gene, clone size, CDR3 DNA, CDR3 protein. A D gene is named only where the DNA matches it firmly. The listing skips clone size in some rows; elsewhere it reads once, few, many or a size class.

TRBV4-1	TRBJ2-5	TRBD1	.	TGCGCCAGCAGCCAGATGACAGGGTACGAGACCCAGTACTTC	CASSQMTGYETQYF
TRBV29-1	TRBJ2-5	TRBD2	few	TGCAGCGGTGAGACTAGCGGGTGGGGTCTACAAGAGACCCAGTACTTC	CSGETSGWGLQETQYF
TRBV5-1	TRBJ2-1	.	.	TGCGCCAGCAGCGAAAGCCCCGGGTACAATGAGCAGTTCTTC	CASSESPGYNEQFF
TRBV25-1	TRBJ2-1	.	.	TGTGCCAGCAGTGAACTCCAAGGGGCGAATGAGCAGTTCTTC	CASSELQGANEQFF
TRBV5-1	TRBJ1-1	TRBD1	.	TGCGCCAGCAGCACCTATGGACAGGGGGCGACAAACACTGAAGCTTTCTTT	CASSTYGQGATNTEAFF
TRBV28	TRBJ2-3	TRBD2	.	TGTGCCAGCAGTGTATTTTTGGGACTAGCGGGAGGTGAGGCGGATACGCAGTATTTT	CASSVFLGLAGGEADTQYF
TRBV30	TRBJ2-3	.	.	TGTGCCTGGAGTTATGCGGGCGGAGGCCCAGATACGCAGTATTTT	CAWSYAGGGPDTQYF
TRBV18	TRBJ2-7	TRBD2	.	TGTGCCAGCTCACCAACTAGCGGGATCTACGAGCAGTACTTC	CASSPTSGIYEQYF
TRBV30	TRBJ2-4	.	.	TGTGCCCGCTCATCGGGCAGGGGCCCCGTCCAGTACTTC	CARSSGRGPVQYF
TRBV19	TRBJ1-2	TRBD1	.	TGTGCCGCCTCGACCCCGGACAGGGGGCTCCCGGCTCCTAACTATGGCTACACCTTC	CAASTPDRGLPAPNYGYTF
TRBV28	TRBJ1-5	.	.	TGTGCCAGCACGCGGCCATCCCAGGGATGGAGTCAGCCCCAGCATTTT	CASTRPSQGWSQPQHF
TRBV2	TRBJ2-5	TRBD2	few	TGTGCCAGCAGCGCTAGCGGGACACAGTACTTC	CASSASGTQYF
TRBV6-5	TRBJ2-2	.	.	TGTGCCAGTACCCGGGTAGGCGGGGAGCTGTTTTTT	CASTRVGGELFF
TRBV4-1	TRBJ1-1	TRBD1	few	TGCGCCAGCAGCCAAGACTCCGAGGGGACAGGGCCGAACACTGAAGCTTTCTTT	CASSQDSEGTGPNTEAFF
TRBV27	TRBJ2-2	TRBD2	few	TGTGCCAGCAGTCAGGGAGCGGGAGGGGCCGGGGAGCTGTTTTTT	CASSQGAGGAGELFF
TRBV2	TRBJ2-5	TRBD1	.	TGTGCCAGCAGCCCTCGACAGGGACAAGAGACCCAGTACTTC	CASSPRQGQETQYF
TRBV6-1	TRBJ1-2	TRBD1	few	TGTGCCAGCAGTGGCCGACAGGGTGTAGGCTACACCTTC	CASSGRQGVGYTF
TRBV2	TRBJ1-1	.	.	TGTGCCAGCAGGAAGGGGGGGCGCGTGACTGAAGCTTTCTTT	CASRKGGRVTEAFF
TRBV7-9	TRBJ2-2	.	.	TGTGCCAGCAGCTTTCCCGCGGGACGGGACACCGGGGAGCTGTTTTTT	CASSFPAGRDTGELFF
TRBV28	TRBJ2-7	TRBD2	.	TGTGCCAGCAGTCCGACTAGCTCTGTGCGGTACGAGCAGTACTTC	CASSPTSSVRYEQYF
TRBV27	TRBJ1-2	TRBD1	.	TGTGCCAGCGGCCTTGTGGGACAGGGAGCAGGCGACTATGGCTACACCTTC	CASGLVGQGAGDYGYTF
TRBV5-1	TRBJ2-3	TRBD1	.	TGCGCCAGCAGAGAGAGGGGACAGGGGGCAGATACGCAGTATTTT	CASRERGQGADTQYF
TRBV30	TRBJ1-5	.	.	TGTGCCTGGAGTGATAGGGAGGGTCAGCCCCAGCATTTT	CAWSDREGQPQHF
TRBV4-2	TRBJ1-1	.	.	TGTGCCAGCAGCCAAGACCTGGAGGAAGCTTTCTTT	CASSQDLEEAFF
TRBV7-2	TRBJ2-3	.	.	TGTGCCAGCAGCCCGGAGGGGATGGGAGATACGCAGTATTTT	CASSPEGMGDTQYF
TRBV12-5	TRBJ1-4	.	.	TGTGCTAGTGGTTTGGTAGGGGGGGGGAAGGAAAAACTGTTTTTT	CASGLVGGGKEKLFF
TRBV28	TRBJ1-2	.	once	TGTGCCAGCCAGGGGCCAGCCTATGGCTACACCTTC	CASQGPAYGYTF
TRBV5-4	TRBJ2-1	.	.	TGTGCCAGCAGCTTAGGAGGAGTTGACAATGAGCAGTTCTTC	CASSLGGVDNEQFF
TRBV5-1	TRBJ2-6	.	.	TGCGCCAGCAGACCTCCAGGGGCTTATGGGGCCAACGTCCTGACTTTC	CASRPPGAYGANVLTF
TRBV7-2	TRBJ1-1	.	.	TGTGCCAGCAGCTTAGTTCTGTTTGAAGCTTTCTTT	CASSLVLFEAFF
TRBV7-2	TRBJ2-3	TRBD2	once	TGTGCCAGCAGCTTTCCGGACAGTATCCGGGAGGGGGGCACAGATACGCAGTATTTT	CASSFPDSIREGGTDTQYF
TRBV29-1	TRBJ2-4	.	.	TGCAGCGTCTCGGCCAAAAACATTCAGTACTTC	CSVSAKNIQYF
TRBV28	TRBJ2-7	TRBD2	once	TGTGCCAGCAGTTTGATATTTGGGACTAGCGGGAGGGCGGGTTACGAGCAGTACTTC	CASSLIFGTSGRAGYEQYF
TRBV30	TRBJ2-5	TRBD2	.	TGTGCCTGGACGTCTGGGACTAGCGGGAGGTGGAGGGGAGAGACCCAGTACTTC	CAWTSGTSGRWRGETQYF
TRBV27	TRBJ2-7	TRBD1	.	TGTGCCAGCAGCTACGCCGGGACAGGTACCTACGAGCAGTACTTC	CASSYAGTGTYEQYF
TRBV4-1	TRBJ2-2	TRBD2	.	TGCGCCAGCAGCCAAGAGTCTAGCGGCTACACCGGGGAGCTGTTTTTT	CASSQESSGYTGELFF
TRBV5-1	TRBJ2-1	TRBD1	.	TGCGCCAGCAGCTTCCGGGACAGTTACAATGAGCAGTTCTTC	CASSFRDSYNEQFF
TRBV28	TRBJ1-5	TRBD1	.	TGTGCCAGCAGTAGGAACAGGGGACAGCCCCAGCATTTT	CASSRNRGQPQHF